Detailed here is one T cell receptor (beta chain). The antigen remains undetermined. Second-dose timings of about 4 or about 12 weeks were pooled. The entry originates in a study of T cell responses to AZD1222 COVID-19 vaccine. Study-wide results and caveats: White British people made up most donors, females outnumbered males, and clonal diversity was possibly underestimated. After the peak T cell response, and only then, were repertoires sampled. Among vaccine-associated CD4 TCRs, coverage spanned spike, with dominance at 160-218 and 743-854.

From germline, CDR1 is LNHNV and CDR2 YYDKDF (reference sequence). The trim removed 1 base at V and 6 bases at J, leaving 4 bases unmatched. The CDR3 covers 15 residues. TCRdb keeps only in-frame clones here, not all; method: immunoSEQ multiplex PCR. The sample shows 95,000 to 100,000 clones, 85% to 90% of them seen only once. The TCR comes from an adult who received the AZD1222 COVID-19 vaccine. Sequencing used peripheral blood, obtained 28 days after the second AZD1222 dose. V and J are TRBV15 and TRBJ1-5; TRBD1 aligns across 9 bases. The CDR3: CATSRVGTGSQPQHF. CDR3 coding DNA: TGTGCCACCAGCAGAGTCGGGACAGGGAGTCAGCCCCAGCATTTT. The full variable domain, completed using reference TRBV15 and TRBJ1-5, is DAMVIQNPRYQVTQFGKPVTLSCSQTLNHNVMYWYQQKSSQAPKLLFHYYDKDFNNEADTPDNFQSRRPNTSFCFLDIRSPGLGDTAMYLCATSRVGTGSQPQHFGDGTRLSIL.